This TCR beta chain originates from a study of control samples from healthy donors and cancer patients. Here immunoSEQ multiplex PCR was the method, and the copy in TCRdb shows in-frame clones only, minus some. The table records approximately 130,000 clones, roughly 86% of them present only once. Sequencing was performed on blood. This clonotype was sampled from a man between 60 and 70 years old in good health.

The CDR3 nucleotides read TGTGCCAGCAGCCCACATAGCAATCAGCCCCAGCATTTT. The encoded protein is CASSPHSNQPQHF. V and J are TRBV12-3 or TRBV12-4 and TRBJ1-5; no definite D call. Trimming stripped 6 bases from V and 0 bases from J, with 6 bases between. The CDR3 contains 13 residues.